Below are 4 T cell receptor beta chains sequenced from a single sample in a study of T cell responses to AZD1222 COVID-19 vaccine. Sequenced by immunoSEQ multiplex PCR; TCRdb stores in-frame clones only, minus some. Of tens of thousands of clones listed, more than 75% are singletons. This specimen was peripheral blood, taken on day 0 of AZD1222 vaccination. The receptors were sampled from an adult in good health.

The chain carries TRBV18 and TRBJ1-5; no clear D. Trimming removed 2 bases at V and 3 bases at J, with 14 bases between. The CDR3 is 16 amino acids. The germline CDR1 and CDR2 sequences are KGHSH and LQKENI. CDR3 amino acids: CASSPSAQYYNQPQHF. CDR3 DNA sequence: TGTGCCAGCTCACCATCGGCGCAGTATTACAATCAGCCCCAGCATTTT.

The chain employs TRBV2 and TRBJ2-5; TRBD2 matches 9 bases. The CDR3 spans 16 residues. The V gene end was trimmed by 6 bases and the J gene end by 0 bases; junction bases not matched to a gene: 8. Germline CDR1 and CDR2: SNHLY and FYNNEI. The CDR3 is CASRDSASGDQETQYF. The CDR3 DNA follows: TGTGCCAGCAGGGACTCGGCTAGCGGGGACCAAGAGACCCAGTACTTC.

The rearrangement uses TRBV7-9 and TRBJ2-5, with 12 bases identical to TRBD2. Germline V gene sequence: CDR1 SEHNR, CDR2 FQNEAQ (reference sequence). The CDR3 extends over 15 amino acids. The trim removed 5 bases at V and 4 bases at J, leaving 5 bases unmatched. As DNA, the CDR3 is TGTGCCAGCAGCCAACTAGCGGGAGGTGTAGAGACCCAGTACTTC. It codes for CASSQLAGGVETQYF.

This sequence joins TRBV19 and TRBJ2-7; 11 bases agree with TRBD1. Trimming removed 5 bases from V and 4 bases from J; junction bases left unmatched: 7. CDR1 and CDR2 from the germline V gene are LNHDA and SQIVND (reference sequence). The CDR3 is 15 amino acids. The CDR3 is CASSDRTGGGYEQYF. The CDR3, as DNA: TGTGCCAGTAGTGATAGGACAGGGGGCGGATACGAGCAGTACTTC. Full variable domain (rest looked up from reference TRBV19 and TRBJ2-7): DGGITQSPKYLFRKEGQNVTLSCEQNLNHDAMYWYRQDPGQGLRLIYYSQIVNDFQKGDIAEGYSVSREKKESFPLTVTSAQKNPTAFYLCASSDRTGGGYEQYFGPGTRLTVT.